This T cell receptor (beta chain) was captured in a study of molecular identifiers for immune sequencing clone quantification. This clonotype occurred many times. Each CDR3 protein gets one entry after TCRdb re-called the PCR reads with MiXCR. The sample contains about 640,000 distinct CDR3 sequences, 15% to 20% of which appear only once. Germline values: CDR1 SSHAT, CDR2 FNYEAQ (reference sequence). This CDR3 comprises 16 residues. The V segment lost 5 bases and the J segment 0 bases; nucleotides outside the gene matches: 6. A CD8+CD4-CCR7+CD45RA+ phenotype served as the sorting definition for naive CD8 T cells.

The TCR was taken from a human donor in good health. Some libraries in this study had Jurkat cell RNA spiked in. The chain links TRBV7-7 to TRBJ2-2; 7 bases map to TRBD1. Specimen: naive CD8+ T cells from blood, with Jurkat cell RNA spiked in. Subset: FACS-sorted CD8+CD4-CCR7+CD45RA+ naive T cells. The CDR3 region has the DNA TGTGCCAGCAGCCCTACAGGGGTCGCGAACACCGGGGAGCTGTTTTTT. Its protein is CASSPTGVANTGELFF.